This is a list of T cell receptor beta chains from one sample in a study of regulatory T cells in long-lasting Graves disease. One entry per CDR3 protein, called by TCRdb with MiXCR from the multiplex PCR reads. The sample has approximately 400,000 distinct CDR3 sequences, 14% to 15% seen once. These sequences were also reported in another study, on T cells in Graves' hyperthyroidism and ophthalmopathy.

The starting material was peripheral blood mononuclear cells (PBMCs), obtained at new diagnosis, from a patient treated with antithyroid drugs. The receptors were sampled from a woman in her thirties with Graves disease. Both conserved end residues are part of each CDR3. Each record gives: clone size, J gene, V gene, D gene, CDR3 DNA, CDR3 protein. The D gene is left open where the match is weak. Rows may omit the clone size; those that give it use once, few, many or a size class.

>many|TRBJ1-5|TRBV6-1|-
TGTGCCAGCAGTGAAGCGGGACACACATATAGCAATCAGCCCCAGCATTTT
CASSEAGHTYSNQPQHF
>many|TRBJ2-3|TRBV24-1|TRBD2
TGTGCCACCAGTGATTTGGGGACTAGCGACCGCACAGATACGCAGTATTTT
CATSDLGTSDRTDTQYF
>many|TRBJ2-7|TRBV13|-
TGTGCCAGCAGCCACGGGACACCCTCCTACGAGCAGTACTTC
CASSHGTPSYEQYF
>many|TRBJ2-7|TRBV6-1|TRBD1
TGTGCCAGCAGTGAAGAGGGCACAGGGGGTCACGAGCAGTACTTC
CASSEEGTGGHEQYF
>-|TRBJ2-7|TRBV6-5|TRBD2
TGTGCCAGCAGTTACGATCTAGCGGGGAACTACGAGCAGTACTTC
CASSYDLAGNYEQYF
>few|TRBJ2-4|TRBV5-1|-
TGCGCCAGCAGCTTGTCCCTAAGTCAGGACATTCAGTACTTC
CASSLSLSQDIQYF
>many|TRBJ2-3|TRBV20-1|-
TGCAGTGCCCCAAACCCGGGAAAGATCGCAGATACGCAGTATTTT
CSAPNPGKIADTQYF
>few|TRBJ2-1|TRBV19|-
TGTGCCAGTAGTATTGCCGGGAACTCCTACAATGAGCAGTTCTTC
CASSIAGNSYNEQFF
>many|TRBJ2-3|TRBV28|-
TGTGCCAGCAGTTTCGGGGCTCCCGTTACAGATACGCAGTATTTT
CASSFGAPVTDTQYF
>many|TRBJ1-1|TRBV6-5|-
TGTGCCAGCAGTTACCAGGGGCTTACTGAAGCTTTCTTT
CASSYQGLTEAFF
>-|TRBJ2-7|TRBV7-9|-
TGTGCCAGCAGCCTCTTACTCCAGGGTTTATACGAGCAGTACTTC
CASSLLLQGLYEQYF
>many|TRBJ2-7|TRBV2|-
TGTGCCAGCAACTCGGACGGAAATAAGCAGTACTTC
CASNSDGNKQYF
>-|TRBJ2-7|TRBV19|-
TGTGCCAGTAGTATGGGGAGGGGGGGCCCTTCCCCCTACGAGCAGTACTTC
CASSMGRGGPSPYEQYF
>-|TRBJ1-5|TRBV6-2/TRBV6-3|-
TGTGCCAGCAGCTCCTCCATACGTCAGCCCCAGCATTTT
CASSSSIRQPQHF
>few|TRBJ1-5|TRBV7-2|-
TGTGCCAGCAGCTTAGTCGGGGGAGAGCAGCCCCAGCATTTT
CASSLVGGEQPQHF
>many|TRBJ1-1|TRBV27|TRBD1
TGTGCCAGCAGGGTGCCCGGGACAGGGAACACTGAAGCTTTCTTT
CASRVPGTGNTEAFF
>few|TRBJ1-1|TRBV6-2/TRBV6-3|TRBD1
TGTGCCAGCAGTGGCGGGACAGGGCAACGCTCTGAAGCTTTCTTT
CASSGGTGQRSEAFF
>-|TRBJ1-1|TRBV7-9|-
TGTGCCAGCAGCCCCCGACAGCGGAACACTGAAGCTTTCTTT
CASSPRQRNTEAFF
>few|TRBJ2-5|TRBV19|-
TGTGCCAGTAGTATTATTGCTACTGGAGAGACCCAGTACTTC
CASSIIATGETQYF
>few|TRBJ2-7|TRBV27|TRBD2
TGTGCCAGCGCCTGGGGTTCTAGCGGGAGATACGAGCAGTACTTC
CASAWGSSGRYEQYF
>-|TRBJ2-3|TRBV20-1|TRBD2
TGCAGTGTGAATCGACTAGCGGGACTGGGGATCACAGATACGCAGTATTTT
CSVNRLAGLGITDTQYF
>many|TRBJ2-3|TRBV5-1|-
TGCGCCAGCAGCCGCGTCCCGGGACCTGATACGCAGTATTTT
CASSRVPGPDTQYF
>-|TRBJ2-2|TRBV29-1|-
TGCAGCGTTGATCCTAGGACAGCCGGGGAGCTGTTTTTT
CSVDPRTAGELFF
>-|TRBJ2-3|TRBV10-1|-
TGCGCCAGCAGTCAGGACAGCGAGCAGTATTTT
CASSQDSEQYF
>-|TRBJ2-5|TRBV24-1|TRBD2
TGTGCCACCAGTGACCCCGCCGGGACTAGCGGGAGTGGAGAGACCCAGTACTTC
CATSDPAGTSGSGETQYF
>many|TRBJ2-7|TRBV11-2|TRBD1
TGTGCCAGCAGGGTACCGGGACAGGGGTTCTACGAGCAGTACTTC
CASRVPGQGFYEQYF
>few|TRBJ2-2|TRBV29-1|-
TGCAGCGTTGTGGGAGGGGGCACCGGGGAGCTGTTTTTT
CSVVGGGTGELFF
>few|TRBJ1-3|TRBV12-3/TRBV12-4|-
TGTGCCAGCAGTTTTGGAGGGGCTGGTGGAAACACCATATATTTT
CASSFGGAGGNTIYF
>many|TRBJ2-3|TRBV28|-
TGTGCCAGCAGTTTAAAATATCGAGACCGCACAGATACGCAGTATTTT
CASSLKYRDRTDTQYF
>-|TRBJ2-3|TRBV9|TRBD2
TGTGCCAGCAGCGGGGGGTCGGGAGGGCCAACAGATACGCAGTATTTT
CASSGGSGGPTDTQYF
>many|TRBJ2-6|TRBV11-2|TRBD1
TGTGCCAGCAGCTTCTTGCAGGGGGCACGCTCTGGGGCCAACGTCCTGACTTTC
CASSFLQGARSGANVLTF
>few|TRBJ2-7|TRBV3-1|TRBD2
TGTGCCAGCAGGGGACTAACGGGAGGCCCCGACGAGCAGTACTTC
CASRGLTGGPDEQYF
>-|TRBJ2-7|TRBV29-1|-
TGCAGCGTTGGAAGGGATTTTGGTGAGCAGTACTTC
CSVGRDFGEQYF
>many|TRBJ2-1|TRBV2|TRBD2
TGTGCCAGCCCGGGAGGCGGGAGCCGGAACAATGAGCAGTTCTTC
CASPGGGSRNNEQFF
>-|TRBJ1-1|TRBV10-3|-
TGTGCCATGCAGGGACAACAGAACACTGAAGCTTTCTTT
CAMQGQQNTEAFF
>-|TRBJ1-2|TRBV19|TRBD1
TGTGCCAGTAGTCCCGAATGGGACAGACTTGAGGATGGCTACACCTTC
CASSPEWDRLEDGYTF
>few|TRBJ2-7|TRBV7-9|TRBD2
TGTGCCAGCAGCTCGGGACTAGTCTACGAGCAGTACTTC
CASSSGLVYEQYF
>many|TRBJ2-3|TRBV3-1|TRBD1
TGTGCCAGCATCGACTGGGACAGGCCCTACCCTACGCAGTATTTT
CASIDWDRPYPTQYF
>-|TRBJ1-2|TRBV19|-
TGTGCCAGTAGTATTGAAGGGTATGGCTACACCTTC
CASSIEGYGYTF
>many|TRBJ2-5|TRBV12-3/TRBV12-4|TRBD2
TGTGCCAGCAGGACGGGACTAGCGGGGGAGACCCAGTACTTC
CASRTGLAGETQYF
>-|TRBJ2-2|TRBV7-9|-
TGTGCCAGCAGCTTAAGCAGTCGGGTCACCGGGGAGCTGTTTTTT
CASSLSSRVTGELFF
>many|TRBJ2-7|TRBV12-3/TRBV12-4|-
TGTGCCATAGGACGGAGCTCCTACGAGCAGTACTTC
CAIGRSSYEQYF
>many|TRBJ2-5|TRBV20-1|-
TGCAGTGCTACAAACGACGGACAAGAGACCCAGTACTTC
CSATNDGQETQYF
>many|TRBJ2-7|TRBV12-3/TRBV12-4|TRBD2
TGTGCCAGCACCGCGGGGAGCGGGAGTAGGTACGAGCAGTACTTC
CASTAGSGSRYEQYF
>many|TRBJ2-7|TRBV29-1|TRBD1
TGCAGCATCGGGACAGATTACGAGCAGTACTTC
CSIGTDYEQYF
>many|TRBJ1-1|TRBV2|-
TGTGCCAGCAAGGACCTTATGAACACTGAAGCTTTCTTT
CASKDLMNTEAFF
>few|TRBJ2-1|TRBV20-1|-
TGCAGTGCTTCCGGGACTTACAATGAGCAGTTCTTC
CSASGTYNEQFF
>many|TRBJ1-3|TRBV5-6|-
TGTGCCAGCAGCTTGGGGGAGGTCCGACGCTCTGGAAACACCATATATTTT
CASSLGEVRRSGNTIYF
>many|TRBJ1-2|TRBV7-2|-
TGTGCCAGCAGCTTAGCAGGGTACTATGGCTACACCTTC
CASSLAGYYGYTF
>many|TRBJ2-7|TRBV27|TRBD2
TGTGCCAGCAGGGGACTAGCGGGAGGTGAGCAGTACTTC
CASRGLAGGEQYF
>few|TRBJ2-3|TRBV27|-
TGTGCCAGCGGGGGGGGGCTAGCGGTGACTAGCACAGATACGCAGTATTTT
CASGGGLAVTSTDTQYF
>many|TRBJ2-2|TRBV11-2|TRBD1
TGTGCCAGCAGCTCCACTGGGACAGGGAACACCGGGGAGCTGTTTTTT
CASSSTGTGNTGELFF
>many|TRBJ2-3|TRBV7-2|-
TGTGCCAGCAGCTTATTGGGGGATACGCAGTATTTT
CASSLLGDTQYF
>many|TRBJ2-7|TRBV9|TRBD1
TGTGCCAGCAGCGTAGCGGGACAGGAATACGAGCAGTACTTC
CASSVAGQEYEQYF
>many|TRBJ1-1|TRBV2|TRBD1
TGTGCCAGCAGCCGGACAGGCGTTATGAACACTGAAGCTTTCTTT
CASSRTGVMNTEAFF